These 23 T cell receptor beta chains were all obtained from the same sample, sequenced in a study of shared clonotypes between healthy human individuals. Measured with immunoSEQ multiplex PCR; TCRdb has only the in-frame clones, and not every one. The sample contains fewer than 1.8 million clones, 98% of which appear only once. The specimen sequenced was naive CD4+ T cells sorted from blood. The subset was: CD45RA+ positively selected. The receptor set was obtained from a man in his thirties or forties in good health.

This clone was seen a single time. This chain uses TRBV25-1 with TRBJ2-1; TRBD1 might be the D (5 bases). The CDR3 extends over 13 amino acids. Germline loops: CDR1 MGHDK, CDR2 SYGVNS. V shed 2 bases and J shed 12 bases, with 14 bases lying between them. Here the CDR3 DNA reads TGTGCCAGCAGTGAAAAGTTACAAGGGGTGCAGTTCTTC. It yields the protein CASSEKLQGVQFF.

The chain is built from TRBV4-1 and TRBJ1-1; 8 nucleotides line up with TRBD1. Germline V lookup: CDR1 MGHRA, CDR2 YSYEKL. The CDR3 runs to 15 residues. J was trimmed by 4 bases and V by 5 bases; bases with no gene match: 9. The CDR3 sequence: CASSLDRAGGTEAFF. The CDR3 DNA sequence: TGCGCCAGCAGCTTGGACAGGGCAGGAGGCACTGAAGCTTTCTTT.

The J gene is TRBJ2-1, the V gene TRBV7-8; D is ambiguous. Trimming took off 1 base at V and 10 bases at J, with 2 bases between the two ends. The CDR3 totals 10 residues. Germline assignment: CDR1 SGHVS and CDR2 FQNEAQ. The CDR3 loop reads CASSLGEQFF. CDR3 in DNA: TGTGCCAGCAGCTTAGGCGAGCAGTTCTTC.

This clone appeared once. The chain joins TRBV6-5 to TRBJ1-3; possibly TRBD1 for D (6 bases). V was cut by 6 bases and J by 5 bases, with 11 bases left in between. This CDR3 is 13 amino acids long. CDR1 is MNHEY, CDR2 SVGAGI, per germline. Here the CDR3 reads CASSRQARNTIYF. DNA of the CDR3: TGTGCCAGCAGCCGACAGGCGCGAAACACCATATATTTT.

The chain carries TRBV29-1 and TRBJ2-2; the match to TRBD1 covers 8 bases. This CDR3 comprises 14 residues. The germline CDR1 and CDR2 sequences are SQVTM and ANQGSEA. After removal of 2 bases from V and 7 bases from J, the junction contained 6 bases not matched to a gene. The DNA of the CDR3 is TGCAGCGTTGAACCCAGGGGGCCGGGCGGGGAGCTGTTTTTT. Translating gives CSVEPRGPGGELFF.

In DNA form, the CDR3 reads TGCGCCAGCAGGACCGATGCAGGGGAAATCTCCTACGAGCAGTACTTC. Amino acids: CASRTDAGEISYEQYF. This chain joins TRBV5-1 and TRBJ2-7, with a possible D match to TRBD1 (6 bases). Between the trimmed V and J ends, which lost 5 bases and 0 bases, there was a span of 18 bases. Germline loops: CDR1 SGHRS, CDR2 YFSETQ. The CDR3 has 16 amino acids.

Remarks on this clone: Other DNA sequences in this sample translate to the same CDR3. The rearrangement uses TRBV4-3 and TRBJ2-2; D may be TRBD1 or TRBD2 (5 bases each). The CDR3 runs to 14 residues. CDR1 is LGHNA, CDR2 YSLEER, per germline. The germline V and J ends were trimmed by 1 base and 5 bases, with 8 bases remaining between them. The CDR3 DNA follows: TGCGCCAGCAGCCAAGTGAGGGGAACCGGGGAGCTGTTTTTT. Protein: CASSQVRGTGELFF.

CDR3 coding DNA: TGTGCCAGCAGCGAAATCGGTATCTTGGGCGGTAGCACAGATACGCAGTATTTT. Translating gives CASSEIGILGGSTDTQYF. The chain recombines TRBV14 with TRBJ2-3; no firm D call. Per the germline V gene, CDR1 is SGHDN and CDR2 is FVKESK. Trimming cost V 5 bases and J 0 bases, with 21 bases left between them. This CDR3 comprises 18 residues.

Of note for this clone: Other DNA sequences in this specimen translate into the identical CDR3. The genes are TRBV2 and TRBJ2-7; possibly TRBD2 for D (5 bases). V was trimmed by 6 bases and J by 2 bases, leaving 5 bases between them. The CDR3 has 11 residues. In germline, CDR1 is SNHLY, CDR2 FYNNEI. For the CDR3, the DNA is TGTGCCAGCAGCGGGACCTACGAGCAGTACTTC. This sequence encodes CASSGTYEQYF.

CDR3 sequence (DNA): TGTGCCAGCAGCTTAGCGTTCGGGGAGCTGTTTTTT. Its translation is CASSLAFGELFF. The chain has TRBV7-2 and TRBJ2-2, with D unresolved. V was clipped by 0 bases and J by 7 bases, with 3 bases between them. The CDR3 has 12 amino acids. The V gene's germline CDR1 is SGHTA and CDR2 FQGNSA.

The genes are TRBV7-2 and TRBJ2-3; 11 nucleotides match TRBD2. The V and J ends lost 2 bases and 5 bases, in that order; junction bases with no gene match: 3. CDR1 and CDR2 from the germline V gene are SGHTA and FQGNSA. CDR3 length equals 15 residues. The CDR3 DNA reads TGTGCCAGCAGCTTACTAGCGGGAGGAGTAGATACGCAGTATTTT. Translation gives CASSLLAGGVDTQYF.

J is TRBJ1-3 and V is TRBV9; a possible D gene is TRBD1 (5 bases). The ends were cut back, 4 bases at V and 4 bases at J, with 12 bases in the middle. CDR1 SGDLS and CDR2 YYNGEE come from the germline V gene. This CDR3 comprises 14 residues. The CDR3 sequence is CASSFGTQGNTIYF. The CDR3, as DNA: TGTGCCAGCAGCTTCGGGACTCAAGGAAACACCATATATTTT.

The V gene is TRBV18, the J gene TRBJ2-7, with D unclear. The ends were cut back, 0 bases at V and 6 bases at J, with 15 bases in the middle. Germline CDR1 KGHSH, CDR2 LQKENI. The CDR3 is 15 amino acids. The CDR3 DNA reads as TGTGCCAGCTCACCACCGGGATCTGGGTCGTCCGAGCAGTACTTC. Its protein product is CASSPPGSGSSEQYF.

V gene TRBV28 combines with J gene TRBJ2-7; 8 bases are shared with TRBD2. The length of the CDR3 is 14 residues. The V gene's germline CDR1 is MDHEN and CDR2 SYDVKM. With 8 bases clipped from V and 5 bases from J, the junction kept 11 bases outside the gene matches. The CDR3 sequence: CASRPGGRSDEQYF. The CDR3 coding sequence is TGTGCCAGCCGACCGGGCGGGAGGTCGGACGAGCAGTACTTC.

This chain uses TRBV7-9 with TRBJ2-1; D is possibly TRBD2 (6 bases). V was pared by 4 bases and J by 0 bases, with 10 bases between. Germline CDR1 and CDR2: SEHNR and FQNEAQ (reference sequence). The CDR3 covers 15 residues. The CDR3: CASSWAGSSYNEQFF. In nucleotides, the CDR3 is TGTGCCAGCAGCTGGGCGGGGAGCTCCTACAATGAGCAGTTCTTC. Full variable domain (outside the CDR3, taken from reference TRBV7-9 and TRBJ2-1): DTGVSQNPRHKITKRGQNVTFRCDPISEHNRLYWYRQTLGQGPEFLTYFQNEAQLEKSRLLSDRFSAERPKGSFSTLEIQRTEQGDSAMYLCASSWAGSSYNEQFFGPGTRLTVL.

The J gene is TRBJ1-4, the V gene TRBV5-1; weak D call: TRBD1 (5 bases). V was clipped by 0 bases and J by 2 bases, with 8 bases between them. This CDR3 region has 15 residues. CDR1 and CDR2 (germline): SGHRS, YFSETQ. The CDR3 region is CASSLGSGTNEKLFF. The CDR3 region has the DNA TGCGCCAGCAGCTTGGGCTCAGGGACTAATGAAAAACTGTTTTTT. The whole variable domain, remainder taken from reference TRBV5-1 and TRBJ1-4, is KAGVTQTPRYLIKTRGQQVTLSCSPISGHRSVSWYQQTPGQGLQFLFEYFSETQRNKGNFPGRFSGRQFSNSRSEMNVSTLELGDSALYLCASSLGSGTNEKLFFGSGTQLSVL.

This chain links TRBV28 with TRBJ2-1; 7 bases align to TRBD2. Germline trimming cut 4 bases from V and 2 bases from J; bases unmatched to any gene: 5. CDR1 is MDHEN, CDR2 SYDVKM, per germline. This CDR3 has 15 residues. DNA for the CDR3: TGTGCCAGCAGTTCACCGGGGGGACCCTACAATGAGCAGTTCTTC. Protein product: CASSSPGGPYNEQFF.

This chain uses TRBV29-1 with TRBJ2-1, with D hard to call. Germline V CDR1 and CDR2: SQVTM, ANQGSEA. Trimming left V 7 bases short and J 0 bases short, with 13 bases between. This CDR3 contains 14 residues. This CDR3 reads CSGRTEVSYNEQFF. CDR3 DNA sequence: TGCAGCGGCCGCACAGAGGTCTCCTACAATGAGCAGTTCTTC.

About this clone: Additional DNA sequences in this sample encode the identical CDR3. This chain joins TRBV6-5 and TRBJ2-7, with D possibly matching TRBD1 (5 bases). V lost 2 bases and J lost 3, with 11 bases in between. This CDR3 is 14 amino acids long. Germline V lookup: CDR1 MNHEY, CDR2 SVGAGI. The CDR3 coding sequence is TGTGCCAGCAGTTACGGCGGCAGGGACTACGAGCAGTACTTC. Its protein product is CASSYGGRDYEQYF.

The chain has TRBV5-1 and TRBJ2-1; D assignment may be TRBD1 or TRBD2 (5 bases each). The CDR3 covers 12 residues. CDR1 and CDR2 (germline): SGHRS, YFSETQ. The ends were cut back, 4 bases at V and 5 bases at J, with 7 bases in the middle. CDR3 residues: CASSRGDNEQFF. DNA of the CDR3: TGCGCCAGCAGCAGAGGGGACAATGAGCAGTTCTTC.

The CDR3 DNA follows: TGTGCCAGCAGCCCGCCCCCGCGGAATAATGAAAAACTGTTTTTT. It translates to CASSPPPRNNEKLFF. The chain links TRBV5-6 to TRBJ1-4; no reliable D call. This CDR3 is built from 15 residues. Germline V CDR1 and CDR2: SGHDT, YYEEEE. Trimming took 4 bases from V and 4 from J, leaving 14 bases between them.

V is TRBV9 and J is TRBJ2-2; D uncertain. This CDR3 contains 14 residues. CDR1 SGDLS and CDR2 YYNGEE come from the germline V gene. Trimming removed 0 bases from V and 3 bases from J, with 6 bases in between. The CDR3: CASSVGLHTGELFF. DNA of the CDR3: TGTGCCAGCAGCGTAGGGCTCCACACCGGGGAGCTGTTTTTT.

V usage is TRBV6-5 and J usage is TRBJ2-1; possibly TRBD1 for D (5 bases). V shed 0 bases and J shed 9 bases, with 15 bases lying between them. Germline V gene lookup returns CDR1 MNHEY and CDR2 SVGAGI. The CDR3 loop spans 15 amino acids. The CDR3 DNA reads TGTGCCAGCAGTTACTCCCCGACCCTGGGGCGTGAGCAGTTCTTC. Translation: CASSYSPTLGREQFF.